This TCR beta chain derives from a study of blood T cell repertoires in COVID-19. Clones were read by immunoSEQ multiplex PCR, and TCRdb kept only the in-frame ones, dropping some. Among 120,000 to 150,000 clones listed, more than 75% were seen once. As regards this clone: This sample also contains other DNA sequences that code for the same CDR3.

Trimming removed 4 bases from V and 7 bases from J; junction bases left unmatched: 7. The V gene's germline CDR1 is SGHRS and CDR2 YFSETQ. The CDR3 extends over 15 amino acids. V is TRBV5-1 and J is TRBJ2-1; TRBD2 matches at 11 bases. Sequenced input: peripheral blood. This TCR came from a man aged 55 to 70 with acute or convalescent COVID-19. The CDR3 spells CASSPLAGEGNEQFF. The CDR3 coding sequence is TGCGCCAGCAGCCCACTAGCGGGAGAGGGAAATGAGCAGTTCTTC.